The clone carrying this T cell receptor beta chain showed up just a few times. What it binds is not known. The sample is drawn from a study of blood T cells in healthy people across ages. Study-wide results and caveats: A roughly linear age-dependent decrease characterized TCR beta diversity per million T cells. Diversity estimated from one million T cells was considered an underestimate. Fewer expanded clones and more diversity marked long-lived versus aged donors.

The CDR3 consists of 14 residues. Germline V gene data show CDR1 as SGDLS and CDR2 as YYNGEE. Trimming took off 4 bases at V and 4 bases at J, with 12 bases between the two ends. Combining a sample-barcoded 5' primer with a J-beta primer mix, a second PCR ran for roughly 7 to 11 cycles. Every individual sample yielded 2.5 million or more paired-end reads (each containing CDR3). Each CDR3 protein gets one entry after TCRdb re-called the 5' RACE reads with MiXCR. In the table there are about 1.5 million distinct CDR3 sequences, about 42% of which are singletons. Source material: blood. The source is a woman under 30 in good health. The chain uses TRBV9 and TRBJ1-3; D may be TRBD1 (6 bases). The CDR3 coding sequence is TGTGCCAGCAGCACCGGGACACTCGGAAACACCATATATTTT. Amino acids: CASSTGTLGNTIYF.